These 5 T cell receptor beta chains were all obtained from the same sample, sequenced in a study of blood T cells in healthy people across ages. Together with a sample-barcoded 5' primer, a J-beta primer mix was included in a second PCR lasting about 7 to 12 cycles. TCRdb itself ran the 5' RACE reads through MiXCR, one entry per CDR3 protein. The sample lists hundreds of thousands of distinct CDR3 sequences; more than 45% were seen once. The sample consisted of blood. These receptors came from a man of 80 years or more in good health.

The chain joins TRBV2 to TRBJ1-4, with unresolved D. Trimming stripped 6 bases from V and 0 bases from J, with 8 bases between. Germline CDR1 and CDR2: SNHLY and FYNNEI. The CDR3 has 14 amino acids. DNA for the CDR3: TGTGCCAGCAGCGTATTAGCAACTAATGAAAAACTGTTTTTT. It specifies CASSVLATNEKLFF.

This sequence joins TRBV6-5 and TRBJ2-2; D is possibly TRBD1 (6 bases). Germline V gene data show CDR1 as MNHEY and CDR2 as SVGAGI. There are 16 residues in the CDR3. Trimming took 0 bases from V and 4 from J, leaving 12 bases between them. CDR3 coding DNA: TGTGCCAGCAGTTACTCGACAGGACCTAGCACCGGGGAGCTGTTTTTT. Translating it yields CASSYSTGPSTGELFF.

The CDR3: CASSYPKSGGALETQFF. The CDR3 bases are TGTGCCAGCAGTTACCCAAAGAGTGGGGGAGCCCTGGAGACCCAGTTCTTC. The genes are TRBV6-6 and TRBJ2-1; D might be TRBD1 or TRBD2, each matching 5 bases. The CDR3 is made up of 17 amino acids. Deletions cut 2 bases from V and 13 bases from J, with 27 bases between. Germline lookup yields CDR1 MNHNY and CDR2 SVGAGI (reference sequence).

This clonotype appeared a few times. The chain has TRBV3-1 and TRBJ2-7; no clear D gene. Germline lookup yields CDR1 LGHDT and CDR2 YNNKEL (reference sequence). This CDR3 is built from 13 residues. V lost 6 bases to trimming and J lost 3 bases, with 12 bases between them. The CDR3 DNA follows: TGTGCCAGCAGATGGCAGGAAGGCTACGAGCAGTACTTC. Its protein is CASRWQEGYEQYF.

This clonotype was seen many times. J is TRBJ2-7 and V is TRBV7-3; D remains ambiguous. The closer fit of TRBJ2-5 to the DNA end suggests the J call may be wrong. The germline CDR1 and CDR2 sequences are SGHTA and FQGTGA. The CDR3 sequence is 13 residues long. The CDR3 here is CASSSTIQETQYF. CDR3 coding DNA: TGTGCCAGCAGCTCGACCATACAAGAGACCCAGTACTTC.